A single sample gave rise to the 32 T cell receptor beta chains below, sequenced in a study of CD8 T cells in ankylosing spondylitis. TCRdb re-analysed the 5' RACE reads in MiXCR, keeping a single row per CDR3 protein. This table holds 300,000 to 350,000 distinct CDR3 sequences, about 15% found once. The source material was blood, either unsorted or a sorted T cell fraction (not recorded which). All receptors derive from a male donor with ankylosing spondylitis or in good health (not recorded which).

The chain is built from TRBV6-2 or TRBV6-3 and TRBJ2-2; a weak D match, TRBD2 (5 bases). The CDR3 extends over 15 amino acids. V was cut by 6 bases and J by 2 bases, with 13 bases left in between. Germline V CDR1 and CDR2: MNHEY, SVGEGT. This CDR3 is CASRLDGVNTGELFF. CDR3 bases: TGTGCCAGCAGACTGGACGGGGTTAACACCGGGGAGCTGTTTTTT.

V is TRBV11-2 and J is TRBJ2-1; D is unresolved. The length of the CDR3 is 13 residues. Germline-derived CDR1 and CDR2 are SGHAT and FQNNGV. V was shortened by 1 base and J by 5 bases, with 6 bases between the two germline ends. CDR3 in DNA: TGTGCCAGCAGCTTAGCACTTAACAATGAGCAGTTCTTC. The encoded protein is CASSLALNNEQFF.

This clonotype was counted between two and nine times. Written as DNA, the CDR3 is TGTGCCAGCAGCCATGACAGGGATAGCAATCAGCCCCAGCATTTT. This translates into CASSHDRDSNQPQHF. This chain joins TRBV6-1 and TRBJ1-5; 7 positions match TRBD1. The germline V gene has CDR1 MNHNS and CDR2 SASEGT. The CDR3 is 15 residues long. The V gene end was trimmed by 6 bases and the J gene end by 0 bases; junction bases not matched to a gene: 5.

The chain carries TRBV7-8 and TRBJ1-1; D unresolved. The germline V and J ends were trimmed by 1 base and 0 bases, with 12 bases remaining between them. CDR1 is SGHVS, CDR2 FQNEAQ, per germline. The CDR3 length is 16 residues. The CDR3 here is CASSLGEVVMNTEAFF. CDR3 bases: TGTGCCAGCAGCTTAGGTGAGGTTGTCATGAACACTGAAGCTTTCTTT.

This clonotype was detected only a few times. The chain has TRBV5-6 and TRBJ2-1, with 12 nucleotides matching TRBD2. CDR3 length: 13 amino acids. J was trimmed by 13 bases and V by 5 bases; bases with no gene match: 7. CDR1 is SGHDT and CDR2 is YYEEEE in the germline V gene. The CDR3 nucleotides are TGTGCCAGCAGACCACTAGCGGGGGGTGAACAGTTCTTC. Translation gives CASRPLAGGEQFF.

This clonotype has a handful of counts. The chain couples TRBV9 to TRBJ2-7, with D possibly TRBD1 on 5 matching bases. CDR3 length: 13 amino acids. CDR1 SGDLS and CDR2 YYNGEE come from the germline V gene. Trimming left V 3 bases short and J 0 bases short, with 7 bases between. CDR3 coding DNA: TGTGCCAGCAGCGGGACACCCTCCTACGAGCAGTACTTC. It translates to CASSGTPSYEQYF.

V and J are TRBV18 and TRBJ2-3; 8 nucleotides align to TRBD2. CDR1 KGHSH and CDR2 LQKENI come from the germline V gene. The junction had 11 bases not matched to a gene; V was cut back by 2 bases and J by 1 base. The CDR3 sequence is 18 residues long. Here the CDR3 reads CASSPGGTGGRGTDTQYF. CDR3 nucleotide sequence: TGTGCCAGCTCACCAGGAGGAACGGGAGGGCGGGGCACAGATACGCAGTATTTT.

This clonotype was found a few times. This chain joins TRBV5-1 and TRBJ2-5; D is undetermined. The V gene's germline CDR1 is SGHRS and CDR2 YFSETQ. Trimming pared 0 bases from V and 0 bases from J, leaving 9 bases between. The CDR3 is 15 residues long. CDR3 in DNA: TGCGCCAGCAGCTTGGCCCCGAGCGACCAAGAGACCCAGTACTTC. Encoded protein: CASSLAPSDQETQYF.

CDR3 loop: CAWSRLAMNTGELFF. CDR3 DNA sequence: TGTGCCTGGAGCCGACTAGCTATGAACACCGGGGAGCTGTTTTTT. V usage is TRBV30 and J usage is TRBJ2-2; 7 positions match TRBD2. In germline, CDR1 is GTSNPN, CDR2 SVGIG (reference sequence). V trimming: 3 bases; J trimming: 1 base; junction bases outside the gene matches: 5. The CDR3 totals 15 residues.

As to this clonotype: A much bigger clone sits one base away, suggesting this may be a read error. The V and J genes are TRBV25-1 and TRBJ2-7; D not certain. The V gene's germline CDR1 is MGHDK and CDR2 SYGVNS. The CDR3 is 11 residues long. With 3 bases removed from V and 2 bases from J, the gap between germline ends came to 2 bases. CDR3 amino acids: CASSDPYEQYF. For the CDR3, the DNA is TGTGCCAGCAGTGATCCCTACGAGCAGTACTTC.

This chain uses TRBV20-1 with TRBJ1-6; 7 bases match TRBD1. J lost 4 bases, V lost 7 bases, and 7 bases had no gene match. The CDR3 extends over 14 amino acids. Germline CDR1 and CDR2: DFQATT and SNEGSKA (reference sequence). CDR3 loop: CSGRSGQYNSPLHF. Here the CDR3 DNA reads TGCAGTGGGCGGTCGGGACAGTATAATTCACCCCTCCACTTT.

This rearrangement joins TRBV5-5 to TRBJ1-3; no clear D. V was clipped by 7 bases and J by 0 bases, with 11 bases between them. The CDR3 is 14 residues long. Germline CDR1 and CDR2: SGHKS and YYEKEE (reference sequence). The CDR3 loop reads CASASWYSGNTIYF. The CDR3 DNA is TGTGCCAGCGCCAGTTGGTACTCTGGAAACACCATATATTTT.

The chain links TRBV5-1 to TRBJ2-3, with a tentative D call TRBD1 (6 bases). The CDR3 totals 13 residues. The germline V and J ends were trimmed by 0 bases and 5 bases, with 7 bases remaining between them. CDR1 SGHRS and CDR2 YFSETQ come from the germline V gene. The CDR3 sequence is CASSLEGEDTQYF. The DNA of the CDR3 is TGCGCCAGCAGCTTGGAGGGGGAAGATACGCAGTATTTT.

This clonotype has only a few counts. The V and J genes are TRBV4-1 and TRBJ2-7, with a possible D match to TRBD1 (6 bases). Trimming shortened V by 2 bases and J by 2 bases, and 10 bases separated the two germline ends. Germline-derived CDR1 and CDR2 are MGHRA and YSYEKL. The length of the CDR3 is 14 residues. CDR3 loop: CASSQNTGPYEQYF. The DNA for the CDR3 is TGCGCCAGCAGCCAAAATACAGGGCCCTACGAGCAGTACTTC.

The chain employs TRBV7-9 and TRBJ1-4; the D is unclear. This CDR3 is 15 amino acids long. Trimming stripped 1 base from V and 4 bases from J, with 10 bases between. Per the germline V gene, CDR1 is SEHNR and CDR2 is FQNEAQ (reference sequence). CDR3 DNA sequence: TGTGCCAGCAGCTTAGGTTCACAGAGTAATGAAAAACTGTTTTTT. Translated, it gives CASSLGSQSNEKLFF.

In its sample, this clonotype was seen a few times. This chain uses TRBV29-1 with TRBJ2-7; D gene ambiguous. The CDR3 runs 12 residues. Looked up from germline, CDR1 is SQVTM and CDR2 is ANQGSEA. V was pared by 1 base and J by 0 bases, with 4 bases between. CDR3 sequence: CSVEASSYEQYF. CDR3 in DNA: TGCAGCGTTGAAGCCAGCTCCTACGAGCAGTACTTC.

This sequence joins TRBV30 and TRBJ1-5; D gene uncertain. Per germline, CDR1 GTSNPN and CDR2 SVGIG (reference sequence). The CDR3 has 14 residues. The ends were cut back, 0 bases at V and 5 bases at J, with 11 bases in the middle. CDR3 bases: TGTGCCTGGAGTGTAGGGATAAGAGATCAGCCCCAGCATTTT. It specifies CAWSVGIRDQPQHF.

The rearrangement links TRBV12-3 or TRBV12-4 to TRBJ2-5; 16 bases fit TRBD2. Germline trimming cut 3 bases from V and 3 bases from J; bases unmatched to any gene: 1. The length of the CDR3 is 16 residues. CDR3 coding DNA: TGTGCCAGCAGTTTGGGGACTAGCGGGAGGGAAGAGACCCAGTACTTC. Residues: CASSLGTSGREETQYF.

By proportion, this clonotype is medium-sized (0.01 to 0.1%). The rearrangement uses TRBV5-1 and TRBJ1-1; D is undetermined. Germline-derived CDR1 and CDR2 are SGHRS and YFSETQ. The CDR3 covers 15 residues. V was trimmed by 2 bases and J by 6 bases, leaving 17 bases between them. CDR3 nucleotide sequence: TGCGCCAGCAGCTTCCCCGGGAGGCCGGTCGCTGAAGCTTTCTTT. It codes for CASSFPGRPVAEAFF.

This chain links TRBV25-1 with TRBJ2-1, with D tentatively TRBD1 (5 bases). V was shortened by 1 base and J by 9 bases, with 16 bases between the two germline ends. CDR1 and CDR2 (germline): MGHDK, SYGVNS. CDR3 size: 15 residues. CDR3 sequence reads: CASSEWGPSLSEQFF. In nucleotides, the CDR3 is TGTGCCAGCAGTGAATGGGGCCCTTCCCTGAGTGAGCAGTTCTTC.

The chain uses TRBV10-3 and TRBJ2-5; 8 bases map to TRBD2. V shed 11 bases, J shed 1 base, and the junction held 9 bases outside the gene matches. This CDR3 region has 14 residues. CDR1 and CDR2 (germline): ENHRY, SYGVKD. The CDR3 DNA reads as TGTGCCGTAACTAGCGGAGCAAGCCAAGAGACCCAGTACTTC. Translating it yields CAVTSGASQETQYF.

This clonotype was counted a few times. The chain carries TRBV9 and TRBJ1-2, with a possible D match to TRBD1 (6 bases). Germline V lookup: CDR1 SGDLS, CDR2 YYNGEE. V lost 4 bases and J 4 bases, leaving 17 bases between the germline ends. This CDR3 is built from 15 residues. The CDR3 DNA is TGTGCCAGCAGCATTAGGACAGAGGGCCCCTATGGCTACACCTTC. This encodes CASSIRTEGPYGYTF.

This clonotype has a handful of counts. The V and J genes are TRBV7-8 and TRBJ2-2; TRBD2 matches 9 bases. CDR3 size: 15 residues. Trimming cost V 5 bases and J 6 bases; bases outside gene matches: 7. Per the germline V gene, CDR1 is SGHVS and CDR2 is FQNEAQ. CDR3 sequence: CASSQAGGTAGELFF. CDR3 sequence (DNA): TGTGCCAGCAGCCAAGCGGGAGGAACGGCCGGGGAGCTGTTTTTT.

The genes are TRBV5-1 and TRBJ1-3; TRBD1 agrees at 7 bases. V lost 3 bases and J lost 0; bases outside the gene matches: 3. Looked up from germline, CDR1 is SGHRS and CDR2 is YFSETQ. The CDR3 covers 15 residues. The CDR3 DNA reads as TGCGCCAGCAGCTCAGGGGGAGGCTCTGGAAACACCATATATTTT. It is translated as CASSSGGGSGNTIYF.

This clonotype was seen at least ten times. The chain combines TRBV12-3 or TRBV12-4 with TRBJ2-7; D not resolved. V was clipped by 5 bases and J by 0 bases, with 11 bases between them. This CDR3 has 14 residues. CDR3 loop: CASSPGLSSYEQYF. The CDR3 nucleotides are TGTGCCAGCAGTCCGGGTCTTAGCTCCTACGAGCAGTACTTC.

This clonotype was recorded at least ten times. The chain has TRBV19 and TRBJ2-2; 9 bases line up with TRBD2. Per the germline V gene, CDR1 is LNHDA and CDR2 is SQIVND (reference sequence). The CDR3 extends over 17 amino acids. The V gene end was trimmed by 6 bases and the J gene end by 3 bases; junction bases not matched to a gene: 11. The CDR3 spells CASSLSSTSGYTGELFF. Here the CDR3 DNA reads TGTGCCAGTAGCCTTAGTTCGACTAGCGGATACACCGGGGAGCTGTTTTTT. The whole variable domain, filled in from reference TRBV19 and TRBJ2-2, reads DGGITQSPKYLFRKEGQNVTLSCEQNLNHDAMYWYRQDPGQGLRLIYYSQIVNDFQKGDIAEGYSVSREKKESFPLTVTSAQKNPTAFYLCASSLSSTSGYTGELFFGEGSRLTVL.

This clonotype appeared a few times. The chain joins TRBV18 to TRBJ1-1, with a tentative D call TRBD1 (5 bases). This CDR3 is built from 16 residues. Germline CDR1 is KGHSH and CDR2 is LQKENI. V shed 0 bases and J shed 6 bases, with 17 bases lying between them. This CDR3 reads CASSPPGGAFGAEAFF. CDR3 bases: TGTGCCAGCTCACCACCCGGGGGTGCCTTTGGGGCTGAAGCTTTCTTT.

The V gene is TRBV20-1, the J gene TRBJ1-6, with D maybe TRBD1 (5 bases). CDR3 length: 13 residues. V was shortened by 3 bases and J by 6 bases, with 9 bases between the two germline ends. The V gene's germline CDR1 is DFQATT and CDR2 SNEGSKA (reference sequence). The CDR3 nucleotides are TGCAGTGCTAGGGGGGGTTCTAATTCACCCCTCCACTTT. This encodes CSARGGSNSPLHF.

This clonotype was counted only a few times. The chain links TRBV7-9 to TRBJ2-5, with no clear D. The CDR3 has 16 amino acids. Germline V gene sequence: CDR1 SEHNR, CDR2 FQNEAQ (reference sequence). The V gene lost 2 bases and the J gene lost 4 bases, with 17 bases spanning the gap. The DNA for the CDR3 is TGTGCCAGCAGCTTAACTTTTTTCCCGAAACCAGAGACCCAGTACTTC. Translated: CASSLTFFPKPETQYF.

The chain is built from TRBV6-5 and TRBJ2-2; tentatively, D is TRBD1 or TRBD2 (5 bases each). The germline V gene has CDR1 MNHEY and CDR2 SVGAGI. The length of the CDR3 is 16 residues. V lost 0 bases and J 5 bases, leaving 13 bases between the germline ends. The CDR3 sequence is CASSYSRGPGTGELFF. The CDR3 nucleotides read TGTGCCAGCAGTTACTCGAGGGGCCCGGGGACCGGGGAGCTGTTTTTT.

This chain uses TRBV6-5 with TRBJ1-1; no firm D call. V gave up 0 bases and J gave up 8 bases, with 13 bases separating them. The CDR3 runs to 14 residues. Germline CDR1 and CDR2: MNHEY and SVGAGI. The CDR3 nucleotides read TGTGCCAGCAGTTACTCCGGCCGGGCGGGGGAAGCTTTCTTT. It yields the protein CASSYSGRAGEAFF.

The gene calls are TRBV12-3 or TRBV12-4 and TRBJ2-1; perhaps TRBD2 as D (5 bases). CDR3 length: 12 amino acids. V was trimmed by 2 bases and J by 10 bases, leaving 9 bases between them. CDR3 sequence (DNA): TGTGCCAGCAGTTTAACACTAGTAGAGCAGTTCTTC. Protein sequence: CASSLTLVEQFF.